The clone carrying this T cell receptor (beta chain) was recorded once. This sample stems from a study of blood T cell repertoires in COVID-19. Membership in each cohort depended on participant-reported clinical history. The V gene end was trimmed by 5 bases and the J gene end by 6 bases; junction bases not matched to a gene: 4. The CDR3 contains 15 residues. The germline V gene has CDR1 KGHSH and CDR2 LQKENI. Method: immunoSEQ multiplex PCR; TCRdb's copy keeps in-frame clones and lacks some. The sample contains approximately 300,000 clones, approximately 84% of which appear only once. This clonotype was obtained from a man aged 25 to 45 who had recovered from COVID-19. The V gene is TRBV18, the J gene TRBJ1-4; TRBD1 aligns across 12 bases. The specimen was PBMCs or T cells enriched from blood (not recorded which). The CDR3 region is CASSSGQGADEKLFF. The CDR3 nucleotides are TGTGCCAGCTCATCGGGACAGGGGGCGGATGAAAAACTGTTTTTT. Drawing the rest from reference TRBV18 and TRBJ1-4, the complete variable domain is NAGVMQNPRHLVRRRGQEARLRCSPMKGHSHVYWYRQLPEEGLKFMVYLQKENIIDESGMPKERFSAEFPKEGPSILRIQQVVRGDSAAYFCASSSGQGADEKLFFGSGTQLSVL.